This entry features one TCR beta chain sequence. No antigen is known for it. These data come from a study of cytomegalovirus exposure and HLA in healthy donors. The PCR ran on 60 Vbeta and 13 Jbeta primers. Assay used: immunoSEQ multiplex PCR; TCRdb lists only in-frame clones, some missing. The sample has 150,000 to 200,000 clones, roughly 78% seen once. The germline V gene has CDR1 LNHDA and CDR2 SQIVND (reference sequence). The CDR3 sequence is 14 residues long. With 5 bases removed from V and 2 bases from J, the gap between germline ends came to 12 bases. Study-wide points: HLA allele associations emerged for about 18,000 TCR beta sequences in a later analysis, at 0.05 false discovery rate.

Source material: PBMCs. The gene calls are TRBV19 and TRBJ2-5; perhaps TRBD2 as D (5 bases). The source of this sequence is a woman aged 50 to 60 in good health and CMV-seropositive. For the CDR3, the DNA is TGTGCCAGTAGTCGGGCTAGCCTTCAAGAGACCCAGTACTTC. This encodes CASSRASLQETQYF. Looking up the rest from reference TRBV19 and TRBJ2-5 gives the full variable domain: DGGITQSPKYLFRKEGQNVTLSCEQNLNHDAMYWYRQDPGQGLRLIYYSQIVNDFQKGDIAEGYSVSREKKESFPLTVTSAQKNPTAFYLCASSRASLQETQYFGPGTRLLVL.